These 26 T cell receptor beta chains share one sample of origin, sequenced in a study of blood T cell repertoires in COVID-19. Some clones are missing from TCRdb's copy, which holds only in-frame ones; the method was immunoSEQ multiplex PCR. The sample yields 300,000 to 450,000 clones, around 87% seen once. Material for sequencing was peripheral blood. The receptors stem from a woman aged 25-40 years with COVID-19, enrolled during active disease.

This clone came up once. The rearrangement uses TRBV15 and TRBJ1-2; D not resolved. The length of the CDR3 is 15 residues. V lost 0 bases, J lost 2 bases, and 10 bases lay in between. The V gene's germline CDR1 is LNHNV and CDR2 YYDKDF (reference sequence). The CDR3 DNA sequence: TGTGCCACCAGCAGAGAAAGGACTTCCAACTATGGCTACACCTTC. Translation gives CATSRERTSNYGYTF.

This clone has just a few counts. The V gene is TRBV5-1, the J gene TRBJ2-7; TRBD1 matches 7 bases. CDR3 length equals 14 residues. The V gene's germline CDR1 is SGHRS and CDR2 YFSETQ. The V gene end was trimmed by 3 bases and the J gene end by 0 bases; junction bases not matched to a gene: 3. In nucleotides, the CDR3 is TGCGCCAGCAGCTACCGGGACAGCTCCTACGAGCAGTACTTC. Translating it yields CASSYRDSSYEQYF. Based on the CDR3 plus reference TRBV5-1 and TRBJ2-7, the full variable domain is KAGVTQTPRYLIKTRGQQVTLSCSPISGHRSVSWYQQTPGQGLQFLFEYFSETQRNKGNFPGRFSGRQFSNSRSEMNVSTLELGDSALYLCASSYRDSSYEQYFGPGTRLTVT.

V is TRBV7-3 and J is TRBJ2-2; 7 bases align to TRBD1. Looked up from germline, CDR1 is SGHTA and CDR2 is FQGTGA. V was clipped by 6 bases and J by 7 bases; unmatched bases: 11. This CDR3 region has 15 residues. The CDR3 region has the DNA TGTGCCAGCAGTTCTGTACCGACAGGGTTCGGGGAGCTGTTTTTT. Its translation: CASSSVPTGFGELFF.

Worth noting for this clone: The same CDR3 arises from other DNA sequences in this sample as well. This chain uses TRBV11-1 with TRBJ2-7; 7 bases are a match to TRBD1. With 5 bases clipped from V and 3 bases from J, the junction kept 7 bases outside the gene matches. Germline lookup yields CDR1 SGHAT and CDR2 FQDESV (reference sequence). The CDR3 totals 14 residues. In nucleotides, the CDR3 is TGTGCCAGCAGCCCAAGACAGGGAAACTACGAGCAGTACTTC. It is translated as CASSPRQGNYEQYF.

V usage is TRBV6-5 and J usage is TRBJ2-3, with D perhaps matching TRBD1 (5 bases). Trimming removed 2 bases at V and 1 base at J, with 7 bases between. The CDR3 consists of 14 residues. The germline V gene has CDR1 MNHEY and CDR2 SVGAGI. The CDR3 region is CASSYGAGTDTQYF. The CDR3 DNA reads as TGTGCCAGCAGTTACGGGGCAGGCACAGATACGCAGTATTTT.

The CDR3 DNA sequence: TGCGCCAGCAGCCAAGTAGGGGCCGACACTGAAGCTTTCTTT. Translation: CASSQVGADTEAFF. This rearrangement joins TRBV4-1 to TRBJ1-1; tentative D call: TRBD1 (5 bases). There are 14 residues in the CDR3. V lost 1 base and J 3 bases, leaving 9 bases between the germline ends. Germline CDR1 MGHRA, CDR2 YSYEKL.

The CDR3 bases are TGCAGCCCAGGGACTAGCGGGAGCACAGATACGCAGTATTTT. It translates to CSPGTSGSTDTQYF. The chain uses TRBV29-1 and TRBJ2-3; 12 positions agree with TRBD2. This CDR3 contains 14 residues. V gave up 8 bases and J gave up 0 bases; unmatched junction bases: 3. The V gene's germline CDR1 is SQVTM and CDR2 ANQGSEA.

The sample holds one count of this clone. CDR3 protein: CASSLRGRPSTDTQYF. The CDR3 DNA reads as TGCGCCAGCAGCTTGCGCGGTCGACCTAGCACAGATACGCAGTATTTT. V and J are TRBV5-1 and TRBJ2-3; D is undetermined. Germline-derived CDR1 and CDR2 are SGHRS and YFSETQ. The CDR3 has 16 amino acids. Trimming took off 1 base at V and 0 bases at J, with 12 bases between the two ends.

V and J are TRBV7-3 and TRBJ2-3; 8 nucleotides agree with TRBD2. CDR1 and CDR2 from the germline V gene are SGHTA and FQGTGA. The junction had 6 bases not matched to a gene; V was cut back by 5 bases and J by 14 bases. The CDR3 length is 11 residues. The CDR3 region has the DNA TGTGCCAGCAGCGCCGGGACTAGTCTGTATTTT. Protein: CASSAGTSLYF.

There are a few counts of this clone. The chain employs TRBV7-9 and TRBJ1-1; D gene unclear. Germline loops: CDR1 SEHNR, CDR2 FQNEAQ (reference sequence). V was shortened by 5 bases and J by 1 base, with 14 bases between the two germline ends. The CDR3 runs to 15 residues. The chain's CDR3 is CASSHLTAENTEAFF. The CDR3 DNA reads TGTGCCAGCAGCCATCTCACTGCGGAGAACACTGAAGCTTTCTTT.

The chain is built from TRBV6-1 and TRBJ2-5; D not resolved. Per the germline V gene, CDR1 is MNHNS and CDR2 is SASEGT. CDR3 length: 16 residues. The V end was cut by 3 bases, the J end by 1 base, with 15 bases between. The CDR3 is CASSDRIDTIQETQYF. CDR3 DNA: TGTGCCAGCAGTGACCGAATAGACACGATCCAAGAGACCCAGTACTTC.

V and J are TRBV9 and TRBJ2-2; a weak D match, TRBD2 (6 bases). This CDR3 is built from 15 residues. V shed 0 bases and J shed 1 base, with 7 bases lying between them. Germline V lookup: CDR1 SGDLS, CDR2 YYNGEE. In DNA form, the CDR3 reads TGTGCCAGCAGCGTAGCGGAGGGGAACACCGGGGAGCTGTTTTTT. Translated, it gives CASSVAEGNTGELFF.

The chain joins TRBV18 to TRBJ1-4; D call uncertain. This CDR3 is built from 13 residues. CDR1 KGHSH and CDR2 LQKENI come from the germline V gene. V was pared by 3 bases and J by 8 bases, with 10 bases between. DNA of the CDR3: TGTGCCAGCTCACCGCAATCCGGGGAAAAACTGTTTTTT. Translating gives CASSPQSGEKLFF.

This clone has just one count. This rearrangement joins TRBV4-1 to TRBJ2-6, with D hard to call. Germline V gene data show CDR1 as MGHRA and CDR2 as YSYEKL. The CDR3 spans 17 residues. V lost 4 bases and J 0 bases, leaving 13 bases between the germline ends. Here the CDR3 reads CASSPYPQPSGANVLTF. The CDR3 nucleotides are TGCGCCAGCAGCCCGTACCCACAGCCCTCTGGGGCCAACGTCCTGACTTTC.

This chain joins TRBV5-4 and TRBJ2-5; 8 bases line up with TRBD1. The ends lost 0 bases at V and 5 bases at J; junction bases unmatched: 3. The CDR3 has 14 residues. Germline assignment: CDR1 SGHNT and CDR2 YYREEE (reference sequence). Here the CDR3 reads CASSLADRAETQYF. Written as DNA, the CDR3 is TGTGCCAGCAGCTTGGCGGACAGGGCGGAGACCCAGTACTTC.

This clone was observed a handful of times. This chain links TRBV6-2 or TRBV6-3 with TRBJ2-3; 8 bases are a match to TRBD2. Germline V gene sequence: CDR1 MNHEY, CDR2 SVGEGT. This CDR3 region has 16 residues. J gave up 2 bases and V 2 bases, and 6 bases lay outside the gene matches. The CDR3 DNA reads TGTGCCAGCAGTTACCCCCCACTAGCGGACACAGATACGCAGTATTTT. This sequence encodes CASSYPPLADTDTQYF.

A note on this clone: The same CDR3 arises from other DNA sequences in this sample as well. The V gene is TRBV28, the J gene TRBJ2-7, with 11 bases identical to TRBD1. Germline assignment: CDR1 MDHEN and CDR2 SYDVKM. CDR3 length: 15 residues. V dropped 5 bases and J dropped 3; count of bases not matched to a gene: 6. This chain's CDR3 is CASSRTGGSSYEQYF. The CDR3 bases are TGTGCCAGCAGTCGGACAGGGGGCTCGAGCTACGAGCAGTACTTC.

The CDR3 loop is CASSQAADYNEQFF. CDR3 sequence (DNA): TGCGCCAGCAGCCAAGCGGCGGACTACAATGAGCAGTTCTTC. The chain recombines TRBV4-1 with TRBJ2-1; D remains ambiguous. The CDR3 runs 14 residues. Between the trimmed V and J ends, which lost 1 base and 3 bases, there was a span of 7 bases. The germline CDR1 and CDR2 sequences are MGHRA and YSYEKL.

The chain recombines TRBV4-1 with TRBJ2-7, with TRBD2 identical over 12 bases. There are 18 residues in the CDR3. Germline assignment: CDR1 MGHRA and CDR2 YSYEKL. Trimming removed 4 bases from V and 2 bases from J; junction bases left unmatched: 12. The CDR3 is CASSRALAGGSPPYEQYF. The DNA of the CDR3 is TGCGCCAGCAGCCGCGCCCTAGCGGGAGGGTCCCCTCCCTACGAGCAGTACTTC.

In regard to this clone: Other DNA sequences of this sample code for an identical CDR3. The rearrangement uses TRBV2 and TRBJ2-7, with 10 bases that match TRBD1. Germline lookup yields CDR1 SNHLY and CDR2 FYNNEI. The J segment lost 4 bases and the V segment lost 6 bases, leaving 3 bases of the junction unmatched. The CDR3 sequence is 13 residues long. The CDR3 spells CASSEDRGYEQYF. DNA for the CDR3: TGTGCCAGCAGCGAGGACAGGGGGTACGAGCAGTACTTC.

This CDR3 reads CASSLAGGGEQFF. In DNA form, the CDR3 reads TGTGCCAGCAGTCTAGCGGGAGGTGGTGAGCAGTTCTTC. The chain has TRBV7-2 and TRBJ2-1, with 11 nucleotides matching TRBD2. The CDR3 consists of 13 residues. The germline V gene has CDR1 SGHTA and CDR2 FQGNSA. J gave up 9 bases and V 6 bases, and 4 bases lay outside the gene matches.

This rearrangement joins TRBV19 to TRBJ2-5, with 7 bases fitting TRBD1. The CDR3 loop spans 13 amino acids. Germline V lookup: CDR1 LNHDA, CDR2 SQIVND (reference sequence). The trim removed 6 bases at V and 5 bases at J, leaving 6 bases unmatched. CDR3 in amino acids: CASRPQGVETQYF. CDR3 nucleotides: TGTGCCAGTAGACCTCAGGGGGTGGAGACCCAGTACTTC.

This clone was picked up one time. The J gene is TRBJ1-2, the V gene TRBV30, with TRBD1 identical over 7 bases. CDR1 and CDR2 from the germline V gene are GTSNPN and SVGIG (reference sequence). The CDR3 is made up of 11 amino acids. V was pared by 3 bases and J by 11 bases, with 6 bases of the junction left unmatched. CDR3 protein: CAWRTGSGYTF. DNA for the CDR3: TGTGCCTGGAGGACAGGGTCGGGGTACACCTTC.

The J gene is TRBJ2-1, the V gene TRBV24-1; 7 bases are shared with TRBD1. This CDR3 region has 14 residues. Trimming took 2 bases from V and 10 from J; bases not matched to a gene: 7. Germline V CDR1 and CDR2: KGHDR, SFDVKD. The CDR3 nucleotides read TGTGCCACCAGTGATTCCTGGACAGGTTTGGAGCAGTTCTTC. This translates into CATSDSWTGLEQFF.

The chain employs TRBV28 and TRBJ2-7; D is possibly TRBD1 (6 bases). This CDR3 is 13 amino acids long. The germline V and J ends were trimmed by 10 bases and 0 bases, with 13 bases remaining between them. Looked up from germline, CDR1 is MDHEN and CDR2 is SYDVKM. The CDR3 region is CAITTGSSYEQYF. In nucleotides, the CDR3 is TGTGCCATTACGACAGGTAGCTCCTACGAGCAGTACTTC.

The J gene is TRBJ2-3, the V gene TRBV11-2; TRBD2 agrees at 11 bases. Germline CDR1 is SGHAT and CDR2 is FQNNGV. The V segment lost 5 bases and the J segment 6 bases; nucleotides outside the gene matches: 13. The CDR3 is 17 residues long. CDR3 DNA: TGTGCCAGCAGCGTATTAGCGGGAGGGTGGGGATACGATACGCAGTATTTT. Encoded protein: CASSVLAGGWGYDTQYF.